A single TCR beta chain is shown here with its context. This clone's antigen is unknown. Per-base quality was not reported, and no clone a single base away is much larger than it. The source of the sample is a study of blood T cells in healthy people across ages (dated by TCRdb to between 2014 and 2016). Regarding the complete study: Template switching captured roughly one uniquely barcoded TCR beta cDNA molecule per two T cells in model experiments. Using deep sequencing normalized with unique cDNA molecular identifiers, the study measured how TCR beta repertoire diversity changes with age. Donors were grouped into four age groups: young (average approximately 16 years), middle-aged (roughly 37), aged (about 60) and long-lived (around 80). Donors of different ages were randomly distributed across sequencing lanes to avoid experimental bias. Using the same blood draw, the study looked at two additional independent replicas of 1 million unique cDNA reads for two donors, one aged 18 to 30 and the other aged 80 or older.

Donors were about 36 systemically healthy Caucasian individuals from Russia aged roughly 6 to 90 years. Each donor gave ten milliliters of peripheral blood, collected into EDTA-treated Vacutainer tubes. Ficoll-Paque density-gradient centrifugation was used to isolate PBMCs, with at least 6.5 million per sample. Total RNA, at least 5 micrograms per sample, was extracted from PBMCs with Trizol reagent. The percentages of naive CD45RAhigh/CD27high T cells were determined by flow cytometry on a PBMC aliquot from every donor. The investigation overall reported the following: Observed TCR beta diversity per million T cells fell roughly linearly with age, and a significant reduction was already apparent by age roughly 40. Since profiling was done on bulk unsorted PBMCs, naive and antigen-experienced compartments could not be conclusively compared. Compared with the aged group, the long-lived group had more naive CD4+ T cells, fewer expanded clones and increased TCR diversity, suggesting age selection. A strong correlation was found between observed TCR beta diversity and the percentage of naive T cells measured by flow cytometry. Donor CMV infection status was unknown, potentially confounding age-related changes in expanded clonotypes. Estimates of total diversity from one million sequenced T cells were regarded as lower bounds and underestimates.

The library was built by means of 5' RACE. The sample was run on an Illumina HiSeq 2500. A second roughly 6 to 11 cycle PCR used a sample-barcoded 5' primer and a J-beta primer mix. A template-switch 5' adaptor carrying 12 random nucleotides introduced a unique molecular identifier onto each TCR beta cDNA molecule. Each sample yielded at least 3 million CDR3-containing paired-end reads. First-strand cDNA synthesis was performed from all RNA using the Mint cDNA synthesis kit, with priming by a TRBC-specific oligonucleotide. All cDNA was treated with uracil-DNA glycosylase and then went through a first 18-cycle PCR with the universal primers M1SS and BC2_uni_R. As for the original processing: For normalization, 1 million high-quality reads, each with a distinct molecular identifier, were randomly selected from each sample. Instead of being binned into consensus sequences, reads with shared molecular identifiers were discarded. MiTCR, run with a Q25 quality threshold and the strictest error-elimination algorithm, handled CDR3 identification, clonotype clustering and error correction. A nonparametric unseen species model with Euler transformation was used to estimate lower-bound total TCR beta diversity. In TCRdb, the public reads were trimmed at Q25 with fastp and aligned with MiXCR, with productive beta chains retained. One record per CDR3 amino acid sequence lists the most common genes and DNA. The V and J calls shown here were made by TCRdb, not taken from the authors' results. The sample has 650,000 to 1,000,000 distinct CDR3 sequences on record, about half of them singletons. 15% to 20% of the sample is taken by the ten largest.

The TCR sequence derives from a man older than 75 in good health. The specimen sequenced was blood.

The DNA is as follows: TGTGCCAGCAGCCGAGACTACTCTAGCACAGATACGCAGTATTTT. Its product reads: CASSRDYSSTDTQYF. The rearrangement combines TRBV7-2 with TRBJ2-3; the D gene is perhaps TRBD2, from 5 matching bases. CDR3 length: 15 amino acids, cysteine to phenylalanine. This entry keeps only the CDR3 DNA: 45 bases, framed from base 1. The germline V gene supplies CDR1 SGHTA and CDR2 FQGNSA. The trim is 5 bases for V and 0 bases for J, with a gap of 12 bases between the germline ends.